What follows is one T cell receptor beta chain and its context. The data stem from a study of response to subunit inactivated influenza vaccine. Germline values: CDR1 LGHNA, CDR2 YSLEER. This CDR3 contains 16 residues. V lost 3 bases and J 3 bases, leaving 17 bases between the germline ends. Each CDR3 protein is one row after TCRdb ran MiXCR on the RT-PCR reads. Here the sample spans about 500,000 distinct CDR3 sequences, 16% being singletons. The chain carries TRBV4-3 and TRBJ2-5; D uncertain. The sequenced sample was CD4+ T cells sorted from PBMCs, obtained less than 30 months after vaccination. This TCR was recovered from a man between 50 and 69 years old who received an inactivated influenza vaccine. The CDR3 here is CASSHEPPPTEETQYF. CDR3 DNA sequence: TGCGCCAGCAGCCACGAACCCCCACCAACTGAAGAGACCCAGTACTTC.